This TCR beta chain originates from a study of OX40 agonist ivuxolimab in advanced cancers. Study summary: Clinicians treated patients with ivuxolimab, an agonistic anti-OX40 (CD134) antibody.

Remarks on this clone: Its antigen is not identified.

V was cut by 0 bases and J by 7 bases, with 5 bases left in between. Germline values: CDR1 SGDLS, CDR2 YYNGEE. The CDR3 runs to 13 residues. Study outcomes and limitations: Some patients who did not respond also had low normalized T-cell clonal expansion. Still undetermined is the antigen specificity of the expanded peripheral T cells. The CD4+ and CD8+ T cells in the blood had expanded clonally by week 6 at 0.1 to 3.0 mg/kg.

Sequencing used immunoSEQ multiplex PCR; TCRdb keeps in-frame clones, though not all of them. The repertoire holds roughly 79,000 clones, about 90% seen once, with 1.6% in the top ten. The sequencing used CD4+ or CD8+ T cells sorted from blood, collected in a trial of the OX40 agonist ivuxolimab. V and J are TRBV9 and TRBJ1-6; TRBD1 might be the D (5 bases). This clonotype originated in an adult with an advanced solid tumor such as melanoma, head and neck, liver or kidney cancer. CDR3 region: CASSVEGNSPLHF. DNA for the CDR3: TGTGCCAGCAGCGTAGAGGGGAATTCACCCCTCCACTTT.